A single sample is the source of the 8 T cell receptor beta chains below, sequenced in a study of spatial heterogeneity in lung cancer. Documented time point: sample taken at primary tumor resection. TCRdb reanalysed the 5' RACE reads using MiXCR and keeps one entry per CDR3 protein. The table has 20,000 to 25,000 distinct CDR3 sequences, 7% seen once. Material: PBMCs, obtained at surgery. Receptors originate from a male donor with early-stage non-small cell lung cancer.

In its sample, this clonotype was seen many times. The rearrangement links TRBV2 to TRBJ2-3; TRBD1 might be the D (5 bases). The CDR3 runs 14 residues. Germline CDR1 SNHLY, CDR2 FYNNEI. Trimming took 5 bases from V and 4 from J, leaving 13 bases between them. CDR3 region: CASSWQGPPDTQYF. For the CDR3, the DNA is TGTGCCAGCAGTTGGCAGGGCCCCCCAGATACGCAGTATTTT.

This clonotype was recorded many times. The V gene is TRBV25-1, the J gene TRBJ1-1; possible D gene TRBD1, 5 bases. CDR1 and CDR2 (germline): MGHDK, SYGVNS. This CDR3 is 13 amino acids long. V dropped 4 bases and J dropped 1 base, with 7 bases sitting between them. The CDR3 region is CASSGTQNTEAFF. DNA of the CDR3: TGTGCCAGCAGTGGGACACAGAACACTGAAGCTTTCTTT.

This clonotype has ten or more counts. CDR3 protein: CASSLGNANTEAFF. CDR3 sequence (DNA): TGTGCCAGCAGTCTGGGAAACGCGAACACTGAAGCTTTCTTT. The rearrangement links TRBV12-3 or TRBV12-4 to TRBJ1-1; D is uncertain. V was cut by 5 bases and J by 1 base, with 11 bases left in between. The CDR3 totals 14 residues.

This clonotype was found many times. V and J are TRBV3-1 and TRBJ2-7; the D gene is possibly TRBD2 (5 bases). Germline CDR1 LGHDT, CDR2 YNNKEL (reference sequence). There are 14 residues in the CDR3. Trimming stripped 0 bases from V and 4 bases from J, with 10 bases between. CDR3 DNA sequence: TGTGCCAGCAGCCAAGATTTCCGGGGATACGAGCAGTACTTC. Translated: CASSQDFRGYEQYF.

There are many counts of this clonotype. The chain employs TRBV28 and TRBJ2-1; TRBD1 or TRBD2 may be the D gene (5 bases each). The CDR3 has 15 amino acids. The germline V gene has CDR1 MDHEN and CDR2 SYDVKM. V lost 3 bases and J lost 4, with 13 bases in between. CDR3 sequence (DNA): TGTGCCAGCAGTTTTCGAGGGGCCGGGTACAATGAGCAGTTCTTC. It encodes CASSFRGAGYNEQFF.

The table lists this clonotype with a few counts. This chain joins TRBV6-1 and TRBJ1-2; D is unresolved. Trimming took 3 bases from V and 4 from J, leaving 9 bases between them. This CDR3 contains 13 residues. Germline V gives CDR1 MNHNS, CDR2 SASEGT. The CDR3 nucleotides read TGTGCCAGCAGTGAGTGGACGGTCTATGGCTACACCTTC. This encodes CASSEWTVYGYTF.

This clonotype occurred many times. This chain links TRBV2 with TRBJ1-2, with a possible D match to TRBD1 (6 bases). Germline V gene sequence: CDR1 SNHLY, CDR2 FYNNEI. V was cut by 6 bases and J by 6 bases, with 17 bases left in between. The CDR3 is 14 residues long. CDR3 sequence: CASSPDGGRNGYTF. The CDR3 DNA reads TGTGCCAGCAGCCCCGATGGGGGGCGAAATGGCTACACCTTC.

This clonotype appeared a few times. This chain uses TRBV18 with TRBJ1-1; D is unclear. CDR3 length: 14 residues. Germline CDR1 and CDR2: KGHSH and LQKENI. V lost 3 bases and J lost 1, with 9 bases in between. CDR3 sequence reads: CASSPGNRNTEAFF. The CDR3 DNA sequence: TGTGCCAGCTCACCGGGGAATCGGAACACTGAAGCTTTCTTT.